The T cell receptor beta chain under discussion was sequenced for a study of identical twins. This clonotype was seen a handful of times. Its antigen is unidentified. Study observations and caveats: Abundant beta clonotypes from cord blood bore fewer insertions; memory repertoires lacked this pattern. Low generation probability was overrepresented in out-of-frame alpha sequences shared by twins.

Using its own MiXCR run on the 5' RACE reads, TCRdb lists one record per CDR3 protein. The table records about 810,000 distinct CDR3 sequences, approximately 13% of them present only once. J lost 3 bases, V lost 4 bases, and 12 bases had no gene match. The germline gives CDR1 MNHEY, CDR2 SVGAGI. There are 17 residues in the CDR3. This sample also belongs to another study, concerning yellow fever vaccine responses in identical twins.

The chain has TRBV6-5 and TRBJ2-3; 8 nucleotides line up with TRBD1. The specimen sequenced was PBMCs. This sequence was found in a woman between 18 and 29 years old in good health. CDR3: CASSSFPDRVNTDTQYF. The CDR3, as DNA: TGTGCCAGCAGTTCCTTTCCGGACAGGGTTAATACAGATACGCAGTATTTT.